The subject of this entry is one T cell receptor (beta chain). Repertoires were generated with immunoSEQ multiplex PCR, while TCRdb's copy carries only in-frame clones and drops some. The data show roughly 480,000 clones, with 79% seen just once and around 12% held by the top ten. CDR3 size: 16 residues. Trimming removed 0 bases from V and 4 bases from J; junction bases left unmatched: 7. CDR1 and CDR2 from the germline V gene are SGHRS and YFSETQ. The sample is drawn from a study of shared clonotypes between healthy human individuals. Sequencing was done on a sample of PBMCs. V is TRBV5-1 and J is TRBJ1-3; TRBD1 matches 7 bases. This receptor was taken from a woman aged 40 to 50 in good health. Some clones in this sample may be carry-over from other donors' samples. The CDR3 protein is CASSLVGDRYGNTIYF. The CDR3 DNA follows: TGCGCCAGCAGCTTGGTGGGGGACAGATACGGAAACACCATATATTTT.